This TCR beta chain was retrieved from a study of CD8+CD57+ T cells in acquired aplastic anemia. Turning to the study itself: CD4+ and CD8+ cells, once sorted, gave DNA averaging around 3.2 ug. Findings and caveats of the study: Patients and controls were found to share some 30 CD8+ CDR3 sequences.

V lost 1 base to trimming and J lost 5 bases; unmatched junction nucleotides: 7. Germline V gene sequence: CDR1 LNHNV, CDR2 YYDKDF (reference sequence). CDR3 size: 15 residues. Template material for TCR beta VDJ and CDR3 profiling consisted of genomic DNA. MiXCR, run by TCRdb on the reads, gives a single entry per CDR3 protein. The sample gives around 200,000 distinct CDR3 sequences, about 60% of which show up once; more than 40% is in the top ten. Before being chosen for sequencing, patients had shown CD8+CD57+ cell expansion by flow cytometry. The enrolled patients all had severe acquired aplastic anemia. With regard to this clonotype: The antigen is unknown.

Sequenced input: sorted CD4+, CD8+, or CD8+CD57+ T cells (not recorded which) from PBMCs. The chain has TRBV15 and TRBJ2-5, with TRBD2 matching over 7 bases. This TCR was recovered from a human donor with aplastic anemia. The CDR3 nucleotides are TGTGCCACCAGCAGAGCCGGGGAGGGGCACGAGACCCAGTACTTC. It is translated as CATSRAGEGHETQYF.